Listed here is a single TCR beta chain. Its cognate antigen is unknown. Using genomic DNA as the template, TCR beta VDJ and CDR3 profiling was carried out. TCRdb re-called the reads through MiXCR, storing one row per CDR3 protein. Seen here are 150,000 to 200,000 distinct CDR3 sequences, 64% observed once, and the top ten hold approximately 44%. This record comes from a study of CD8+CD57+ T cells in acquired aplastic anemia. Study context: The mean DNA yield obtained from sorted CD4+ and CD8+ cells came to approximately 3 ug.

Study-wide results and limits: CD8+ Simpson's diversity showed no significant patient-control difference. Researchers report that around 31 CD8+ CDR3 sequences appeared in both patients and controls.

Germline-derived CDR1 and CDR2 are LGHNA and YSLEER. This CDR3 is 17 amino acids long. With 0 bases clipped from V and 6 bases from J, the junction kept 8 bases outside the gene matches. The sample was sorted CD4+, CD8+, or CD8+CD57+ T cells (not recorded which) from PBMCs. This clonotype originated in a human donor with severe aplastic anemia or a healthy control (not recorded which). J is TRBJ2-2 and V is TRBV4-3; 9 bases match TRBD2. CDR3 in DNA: TGCGCCAGCAGCCAAGACGTCGCGGGGGGGTATTCCGGGGAGCTGTTTTTT. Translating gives CASSQDVAGGYSGELFF.